A single sample gave rise to the 11 T cell receptor beta chains below, sequenced in a study of metastatic and nonmetastatic thyroid tumors. Before thyroid surgery, none of the patients had received any treatment. MiXCR was used by TCRdb to re-call the PCR reads. The data show more than 8,000 clones, over 20% seen once. Sequencing input: tumor tissue. The receptors shown here come from a female donor with papillary thyroid cancer or a benign thyroid nodule (not recorded which). Some clones in this sample may be carry-over from other donors' samples.

This clone was detected ten times or more. This chain connects TRBV7-2 to TRBJ2-7, with 8 positions matching TRBD2. The ends lost 3 bases at V and 0 bases at J; junction bases unmatched: 7. The CDR3 covers 16 residues. In germline, CDR1 is SGHTA, CDR2 FQGNSA. The CDR3 loop reads CASSFAGLGLSYEQYF. CDR3 in DNA: TGTGCCAGCAGCTTCGCGGGACTAGGACTCTCCTACGAGCAGTACTTC.

In this sample, this clone turned up many times. The genes are TRBV5-1 and TRBJ2-1; 7 nucleotides match TRBD1. Germline V gene data show CDR1 as SGHRS and CDR2 as YFSETQ. The V gene end was trimmed by 4 bases and the J gene end by 8 bases; junction bases not matched to a gene: 9. There are 14 residues in the CDR3. This chain's CDR3 is CASSEYRGLDEQFF. The CDR3 DNA is TGCGCCAGCAGCGAATACAGGGGATTGGATGAGCAGTTCTTC.

The chain carries TRBV12-3 or TRBV12-4 and TRBJ1-1, with TRBD1 matching over 9 bases. The V and J ends lost 6 bases and 0 bases, in that order; junction bases with no gene match: 8. The CDR3 loop spans 16 amino acids. CDR3 bases: TGTGCCAGCAGCGGAGGGACAGGGTGGGTGAACACTGAAGCTTTCTTT. It codes for CASSGGTGWVNTEAFF.

On this clone itself: The CDR3 end shows no conserved phenylalanine or tryptophan, and so a read error is likely. Because the CDR3's place on the DNA is in doubt, the DNA is left out and the CDR3 is given as listed by TCRdb. The chain couples TRBV12-3 or TRBV12-4 to TRBJ1-2; the DNA was not compared with TRBD1, the D call given in the table. The CDR3 adds up to 15 amino acids, both ends counted. CDR3 residues: CASSFATTGWGGYPL.

At least ten counts were recorded for this clone. The V and J genes are TRBV18 and TRBJ2-7; no reliable D call. V lost 0 bases, J lost 4 bases, and 7 bases lay in between. Germline V CDR1 and CDR2: KGHSH, LQKENI. This CDR3 is 13 amino acids long. This chain's CDR3 is CASSPPVGYEQYF. The CDR3 nucleotides read TGTGCCAGCTCACCACCAGTAGGATACGAGCAGTACTTC.

The chain combines TRBV7-2 with TRBJ2-5; 7 positions agree with TRBD2. Looked up from germline, CDR1 is SGHTA and CDR2 is FQGNSA. With V trimmed by 3 bases and J by 2 bases, 6 bases remained unmatched. The CDR3 is 15 residues long. The CDR3, as DNA: TGTGCCAGCAGCTTGGGGGGGGTACTACAAGAGACCCAGTACTTC. Translation gives CASSLGGVLQETQYF. The entire variable domain, with the rest obtained from reference TRBV7-2 and TRBJ2-5, is as follows: GAGVSQSPSNKVTEKGKDVELRCDPISGHTALYWYRQSLGQGLEFLIYFQGNSAPDKSGLPSDRFSAERTGGSVSTLTIQRTQQEDSAVYLCASSLGGVLQETQYFGPGTRLLVL.

With respect to this clone: Germline and junction disagree at one end, which may indicate a read error. V is TRBV5-1 and J is TRBJ2-3; 9 bases are shared with TRBD2. This CDR3 spans 16 amino acids. From germline, CDR1 is SGHRS and CDR2 YFSETQ. In DNA form, the CDR3 reads TGTGCCAGCAGCTTGAGACCTGGCGGGAGGGCAGATACGCAGTATTTT. As protein: CASSLRPGGRADTQYF.

By sample share, this clone is medium-sized (0.01 to 0.1%). The chain has TRBV10-3 and TRBJ2-1; maybe TRBD2 (6 bases). The V end lost 3 bases, the J end lost 2 bases, and 11 bases lay between the germline ends. CDR3 length: 15 amino acids. Germline CDR1 ENHRY, CDR2 SYGVKD. CDR3 residues: CAISDSRGAYNEQFF. The DNA of the CDR3 is TGTGCCATCAGTGACTCTCGCGGGGCCTACAATGAGCAGTTCTTC.

The genes are TRBV6-2 or TRBV6-3 and TRBJ2-4; D unclear. The CDR3 is 15 residues long. The germline gives CDR1 MNHEY, CDR2 SVGEGT. V lost 7 bases and J lost 0, with 13 bases in between. CDR3 sequence reads: CASTPAPLAKNIQYF. DNA for the CDR3: TGTGCCAGCACCCCGGCACCACTAGCCAAAAACATTCAGTACTTC.

The chain employs TRBV5-1 and TRBJ2-3; D uncertain. The germline V gene has CDR1 SGHRS and CDR2 YFSETQ. The CDR3 consists of 14 residues. V dropped 0 bases and J dropped 2 bases, with 7 bases sitting between them. The CDR3 DNA is TGCGCCAGCAGCTTGGAGCAGCTCACAGATACGCAGTATTTT. As protein: CASSLEQLTDTQYF.

This clone was picked up many times. This may stem from a read error, because a much larger clone lies one nucleotide away. The V gene is TRBV7-9, the J gene TRBJ1-1; D perhaps matches TRBD1 (5 bases). CDR1 SEHNR and CDR2 FQNEAQ come from the germline V gene (reference sequence). The CDR3 has 14 residues. The CDR3 nucleotides are TGTGCCGGCAGCTTATATGAGGGGAGAACTGAAGCTTTCTTT. Translation gives CAGSLYEGRTEAFF.